This T cell receptor beta chain was observed in a study of Ad26.COV2.S vaccination and SARS-CoV-2 variants. Study at large: Donor joined the COV1001 Ad26.COV2.S trial arm. Whole-study results and caveats: Vaccine and placebo recipients had comparable breadth of non-spike TCRs.

For this clone: Its antigen is as yet unknown.

V was trimmed by 0 bases and J by 3 bases, leaving 5 bases between them. This CDR3 spans 13 amino acids. Germline CDR1 reads MNHNS; CDR2 reads SASEGT. Using immunoSEQ multiplex PCR, the repertoire was profiled, and TCRdb retains in-frame clones only, with some absent. The table lists about 680,000 clones, approximately 88% of them singletons. Treatment meaning: roughly 20 received Ad26.COV2.S at low or high dose, single or two shots; about 5 received placebo; per-sample allocation not given. Sample collection was performed on day 63 after the first vaccine or placebo injection. The source was peripheral blood, collected in a trial of Ad26.COV2.S vaccine versus placebo. This clonotype was obtained from a person aged 18-60 years who received the Ad26.COV2.S COVID-19 vaccine or a placebo. The chain is built from TRBV6-1 and TRBJ1-1, with D hard to call. The CDR3 region is CASSEAGYTEAFF. DNA of the CDR3: TGTGCCAGCAGTGAAGCAGGGTACACTGAAGCTTTCTTT.